Below, 26 T cell receptor beta chains from the same sample are listed, as sequenced in a study of blood T cell repertoires in COVID-19. TCRdb's copy holds only in-frame clones and misses some; the assay was immunoSEQ multiplex PCR. The data show roughly 100,000 clones, 70% to 90% seen once. The sample was peripheral blood. The origin of the receptors is a man between 50 and 59 years old with active COVID-19.

The chain combines TRBV5-6 with TRBJ2-2; maybe TRBD1 (5 bases). V gave up 4 bases and J gave up 5 bases, with 12 bases separating them. Germline CDR1 is SGHDT and CDR2 is YYEEEE. The CDR3 sequence is 14 residues long. CDR3 coding DNA: TGTGCCAGCAGCAGGTACACAGGAACCGGGGAGCTGTTTTTT. Translated, it gives CASSRYTGTGELFF.

The chain's CDR3 is CASRPPTGDYGYTF. CDR3 sequence (DNA): TGTGCCAGTCGCCCCCCGACAGGGGACTATGGCTACACCTTC. V usage is TRBV19 and J usage is TRBJ1-2, with 8 bases that match TRBD1. Germline V gene lookup returns CDR1 LNHDA and CDR2 SQIVND (reference sequence). Losses at the gene ends were 8 bases for V and 3 bases for J; bases not matched to a gene: 8. This CDR3 has 14 residues.

The CDR3 DNA reads as TGTGCCAGCAGCTTACCCTGGACTAGCGGGGCTTCCTACAATGAGCAGTTCTTC. It translates to CASSLPWTSGASYNEQFF. This chain uses TRBV7-2 with TRBJ2-1; 12 positions match TRBD2. V gave up 2 bases and J gave up 1 base; unmatched junction bases: 6. This CDR3 spans 18 amino acids. Germline V gene sequence: CDR1 SGHTA, CDR2 FQGNSA.

A single count supports this clone. This chain joins TRBV18 and TRBJ2-2, with D unclear. Germline V gene sequence: CDR1 KGHSH, CDR2 LQKENI. The CDR3 runs 13 residues. V lost 3 bases, J lost 1 base, and 3 bases lay in between. Here the CDR3 reads CASSPGNTGELFF. In DNA, the CDR3 is TGTGCCAGCTCACCCGGGAACACCGGGGAGCTGTTTTTT.

The chain carries TRBV12-3 or TRBV12-4 and TRBJ1-1; 10 positions agree with TRBD1. The CDR3 sequence is 13 residues long. V lost 6 bases and J lost 4; bases outside the gene matches: 2. The CDR3 here is CASRDRGGTEAFF. The CDR3 DNA reads as TGTGCCAGCAGGGACAGGGGGGGCACTGAAGCTTTCTTT.

The chain recombines TRBV6-2 or TRBV6-3 with TRBJ1-5, with D tentatively TRBD1 (5 bases). The ends were cut back, 2 bases at V and 3 bases at J, with 17 bases in the middle. The CDR3 length is 17 residues. CDR1 MNHEY and CDR2 SVGEGT come from the germline V gene. This CDR3 reads CASSYAYRSLLNQPQHF. The CDR3 DNA reads TGTGCCAGCAGTTACGCTTACAGGAGCCTCCTCAATCAGCCCCAGCATTTT.

The chain couples TRBV7-3 to TRBJ1-2; unclear D gene. From germline, CDR1 is SGHTA and CDR2 FQGTGA. The V and J ends lost 0 bases and 2 bases respectively, with 16 bases between them. The CDR3 length is 17 residues. In nucleotides, the CDR3 is TGTGCCAGCAGCTTAACGCAGGCCACGGCGCTAAACTATGGCTACACCTTC. Residues: CASSLTQATALNYGYTF.

This chain uses TRBV18 with TRBJ2-6, with D possibly being TRBD2 (6 bases). V shed 1 base and J shed 0 bases, with 13 bases lying between them. This CDR3 has 18 residues. In germline, CDR1 is KGHSH, CDR2 LQKENI. Written as DNA, the CDR3 is TGTGCCAGCTCACCACTAGCGGCGGTAGACTCTGGGGCCAACGTCCTGACTTTC. Translation gives CASSPLAAVDSGANVLTF.

The CDR3 spells CASSLSWDSGTEAFF. The CDR3 DNA is TGTGCCAGCAGCTTAAGCTGGGACAGTGGCACTGAAGCTTTCTTT. The V call is TRBV11-3, the J call TRBJ1-1, with TRBD1 identical over 7 bases. Unmatched junction bases numbered 7, after V lost 2 bases and J lost 4 bases. In germline, CDR1 is SGHNT, CDR2 YENEEA. The CDR3 spans 15 residues.

The V and J genes are TRBV5-4 and TRBJ1-1; TRBD1 matches 11 bases. This CDR3 spans 16 amino acids. CDR1 and CDR2 (germline): SGHNT, YYREEE (reference sequence). V dropped 4 bases and J dropped 5; count of bases not matched to a gene: 10. CDR3 residues: CASSKGQGARGTEAFF. CDR3 bases: TGTGCCAGCAGCAAAGGACAGGGGGCGCGGGGTACTGAAGCTTTCTTT.

The chain uses TRBV27 and TRBJ1-6; the D gene is possibly TRBD1 (6 bases). Germline-derived CDR1 and CDR2 are MNHEY and SMNVEV (reference sequence). V dropped 5 bases and J dropped 9 bases, with 17 bases sitting between them. The CDR3 covers 15 residues. CDR3 amino acids: CASSPAEGGFSPLHF. In DNA, the CDR3 is TGTGCCAGCAGTCCAGCGGAGGGGGGGTTTTCACCCCTCCACTTT.

This clone was detected only once. The rearrangement joins TRBV10-3 to TRBJ2-2; a possible D gene is TRBD2 (7 bases). The V end was cut by 3 bases, the J end by 6 bases, with 14 bases between. CDR3 size: 15 residues. CDR1 is ENHRY, CDR2 SYGVKD, per germline. This CDR3 reads CAISDPGGGAGELFF. For the CDR3, the DNA is TGTGCCATCAGTGACCCCGGCGGGGGCGCCGGGGAGCTGTTTTTT.

The chain has TRBV9 and TRBJ1-1; 8 nucleotides match TRBD1. The CDR3 covers 19 residues. V gave up 0 bases and J gave up 3 bases; unmatched junction bases: 16. Germline CDR1 reads SGDLS; CDR2 reads YYNGEE. CDR3 loop: CASSVEMGGGQGADTEAFF. CDR3 DNA: TGTGCCAGCAGCGTAGAGATGGGGGGAGGACAGGGAGCGGACACTGAAGCTTTCTTT.

Here the CDR3 DNA reads TGTGCCAGCAGTTTATCACGAGGGAATGAAGCTTTCTTT. Translating it yields CASSLSRGNEAFF. The J gene is TRBJ1-1, the V gene TRBV27; no clear D. CDR3 size: 13 residues. V was pared by 0 bases and J by 7 bases, with 9 bases between. Germline V gene sequence: CDR1 MNHEY, CDR2 SMNVEV (reference sequence).

This clone occurred once. The V gene is TRBV2, the J gene TRBJ1-5, with D possibly being TRBD1 (6 bases). Germline V gene sequence: CDR1 SNHLY, CDR2 FYNNEI. Trimming stripped 6 bases from V and 5 bases from J, with 11 bases between. The CDR3 length is 13 residues. The CDR3 region is CASSPTGYQPQHF. CDR3 bases: TGTGCCAGCAGCCCGACAGGTTATCAGCCCCAGCATTTT. Full variable domain (missing parts from reference TRBV2 and TRBJ1-5): EPEVTQTPSHQVTQMGQEVILRCVPISNHLYFYWYRQILGQKVEFLVSFYNNEISEKSEIFDDQFSVERPDGSNFTLKIRSTKLEDSAMYFCASSPTGYQPQHFGDGTRLSIL.

CDR3 amino acids: CASSLGLGLAKETQYF. The CDR3 DNA reads TGTGCCAGCAGCTTAGGTTTGGGACTAGCAAAAGAGACCCAGTACTTC. The J gene is TRBJ2-5, the V gene TRBV7-7, with TRBD2 matching over 9 bases. CDR1 and CDR2 from the germline V gene are SSHAT and FNYEAQ (reference sequence). This CDR3 contains 16 residues. V was pared by 1 base and J by 3 bases, with 6 bases of the junction left unmatched.

This clone was picked up one time. The genes are TRBV7-2 and TRBJ2-3; 12 bases are shared with TRBD2. The CDR3 spans 16 residues. Trimming removed 2 bases from V and 5 bases from J; junction bases left unmatched: 5. Looked up from germline, CDR1 is SGHTA and CDR2 is FQGNSA. The CDR3 region has the DNA TGTGCCAGCAGCTTAACTAGCGGGGGGATTTTAGATACGCAGTATTTT. Amino acids: CASSLTSGGILDTQYF.

Only one count was recorded for this clone. V gene TRBV7-9 combines with J gene TRBJ2-5; TRBD2 is a possible D gene (5 bases). This CDR3 is 16 amino acids long. CDR1 and CDR2 from the germline V gene are SEHNR and FQNEAQ (reference sequence). Trimming cost V 1 base and J 3 bases, with 15 bases left between them. CDR3: CASSLGRWRAEETQYF. In DNA, the CDR3 is TGTGCCAGCAGCTTAGGAAGGTGGCGGGCCGAAGAGACCCAGTACTTC.

The count of this clone is one. The J gene is TRBJ2-3, the V gene TRBV9; 8 bases map to TRBD2. The ends lost 3 bases at V and 8 bases at J; junction bases unmatched: 17. CDR3 size: 17 residues. Germline loops: CDR1 SGDLS, CDR2 YYNGEE. The CDR3 nucleotides read TGTGCCAGCAGCGCCCCTAGTGCGCGGGGGGCAACGGGTACGCAGTATTTT. It is translated as CASSAPSARGATGTQYF.

V and J are TRBV5-5 and TRBJ2-3, with 8 positions matching TRBD2. There are 16 residues in the CDR3. Trimming at V came to 4 bases and at J to 3 bases, leaving 10 bases not matched to a gene. Germline V gives CDR1 SGHKS, CDR2 YYEKEE (reference sequence). The CDR3 sequence: CASSSPSGGRTDTQYF. The CDR3 DNA follows: TGTGCCAGCAGCAGCCCCAGCGGGGGAAGGACAGATACGCAGTATTTT.

V is TRBV6-5 and J is TRBJ1-2; D uncertain. The CDR3 is 12 residues long. Germline values: CDR1 MNHEY, CDR2 SVGAGI. V lost 5 bases, J lost 4 bases, and 8 bases lay in between. Here the CDR3 reads CASSPRGYGYTF. The CDR3 DNA follows: TGTGCCAGCAGTCCACGGGGCTATGGCTACACCTTC.

The V call is TRBV5-6, the J call TRBJ2-7, with 8 bases fitting TRBD2. This CDR3 is built from 13 residues. The germline gives CDR1 SGHDT, CDR2 YYEEEE. V dropped 7 bases and J dropped 7; count of bases not matched to a gene: 10. CDR3 sequence (DNA): TGTGCCAGCCGCGATAGACTAGCGAGGGAGCAGTACTTC. Its protein is CASRDRLAREQYF. The full variable domain, with the rest looked up from reference TRBV5-6 and TRBJ2-7, is DAGVTQSPTHLIKTRGQQVTLRCSPKSGHDTVSWYQQALGQGPQFIFQYYEEEERQRGNFPDRFSGHQFPNYSSELNVNALLLGDSALYLCASRDRLAREQYFGPGTRLTVT.

The chain links TRBV19 to TRBJ1-6, with D maybe TRBD1 (6 bases). The CDR3 extends over 15 amino acids. Per germline, CDR1 LNHDA and CDR2 SQIVND (reference sequence). V gave up 5 bases and J gave up 7 bases, with 15 bases separating them. The CDR3 DNA sequence: TGTGCCAGTAGTCCCCCGGGACATCTAAATTCACCCCTCCACTTT. Translation gives CASSPPGHLNSPLHF.

In its sample, this clone was seen a few times. The chain is built from TRBV12-3 or TRBV12-4 and TRBJ1-5; D unclear. The V end was cut by 7 bases, the J end by 7 bases, with 14 bases between. CDR3 length: 13 residues. CDR3 in amino acids: CASTLGGDQPQHF. The CDR3 DNA follows: TGTGCCAGCACCCTCGGAGGCGACCAGCCCCAGCATTTT.

The V gene is TRBV4-2, the J gene TRBJ2-7; 10 bases map to TRBD2. V gave up 0 bases and J gave up 6 bases; unmatched junction bases: 5. Germline-derived CDR1 and CDR2 are LGHNA and YNFKEQ. CDR3 length equals 15 residues. The CDR3 DNA is TGTGCCAGCAGCCAAGACCCCACTAGCGGGGTCGAGCAGTACTTC. Translating gives CASSQDPTSGVEQYF.

This clone occurred once. CDR3 protein: CSASFSGGPRTDTQYF. CDR3 in DNA: TGCAGTGCTAGTTTTAGCGGGGGGCCCCGGACAGATACGCAGTATTTT. The chain combines TRBV20-1 with TRBJ2-3; TRBD2 aligns across 10 bases. The germline V gene encodes CDR1 DFQATT and CDR2 SNEGSKA (reference sequence). The CDR3 length is 16 residues. J lost 3 bases, V lost 3 bases, and 9 bases had no gene match.